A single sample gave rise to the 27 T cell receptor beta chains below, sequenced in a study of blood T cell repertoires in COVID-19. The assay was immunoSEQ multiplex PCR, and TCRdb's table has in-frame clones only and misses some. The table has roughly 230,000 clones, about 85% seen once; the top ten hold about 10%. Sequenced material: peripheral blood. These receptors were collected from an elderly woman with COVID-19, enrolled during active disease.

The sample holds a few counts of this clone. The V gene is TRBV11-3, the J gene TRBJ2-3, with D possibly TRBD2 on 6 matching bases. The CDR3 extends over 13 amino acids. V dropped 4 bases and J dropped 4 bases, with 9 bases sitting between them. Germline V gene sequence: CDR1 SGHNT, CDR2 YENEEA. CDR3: CASSSRGADTQYF. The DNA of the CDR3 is TGTGCCAGCAGCTCCCGCGGGGCAGATACGCAGTATTTT.

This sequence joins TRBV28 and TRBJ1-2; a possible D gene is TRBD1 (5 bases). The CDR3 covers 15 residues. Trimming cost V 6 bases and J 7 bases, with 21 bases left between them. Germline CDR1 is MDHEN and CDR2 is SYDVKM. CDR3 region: CASRGPGDSGGGYTF. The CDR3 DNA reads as TGTGCCAGCAGGGGGCCCGGGGACTCGGGGGGTGGCTACACCTTC.

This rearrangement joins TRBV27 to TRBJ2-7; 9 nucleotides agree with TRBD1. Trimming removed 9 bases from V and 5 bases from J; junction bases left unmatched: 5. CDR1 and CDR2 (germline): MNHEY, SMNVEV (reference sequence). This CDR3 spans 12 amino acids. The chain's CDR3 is CASGTGRNEQYV. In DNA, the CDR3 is TGTGCCAGTGGGACAGGGAGGAACGAGCAGTACGTC.

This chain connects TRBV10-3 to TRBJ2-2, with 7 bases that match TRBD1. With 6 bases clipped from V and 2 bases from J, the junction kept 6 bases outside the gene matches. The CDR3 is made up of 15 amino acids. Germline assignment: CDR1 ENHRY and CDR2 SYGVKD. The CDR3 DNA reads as TGTGCCATCAGCGGTGACAGGGTCAACACCGGGGAGCTGTTTTTT. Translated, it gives CAISGDRVNTGELFF.

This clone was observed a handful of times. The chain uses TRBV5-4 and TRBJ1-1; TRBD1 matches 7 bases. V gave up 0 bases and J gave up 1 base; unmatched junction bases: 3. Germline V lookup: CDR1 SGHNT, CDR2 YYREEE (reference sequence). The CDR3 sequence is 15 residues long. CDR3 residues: CASSLGGGKNTEAFF. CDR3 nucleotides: TGTGCCAGCAGCTTGGGAGGGGGCAAGAACACTGAAGCTTTCTTT.

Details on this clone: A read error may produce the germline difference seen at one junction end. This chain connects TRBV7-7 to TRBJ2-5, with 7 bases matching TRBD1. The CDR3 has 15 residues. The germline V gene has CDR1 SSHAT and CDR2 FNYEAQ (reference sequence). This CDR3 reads CASSPQPTGQETQYF. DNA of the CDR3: TGTGCTAGCAGCCCCCAACCGACAGGGCAAGAGACCCAGTACTTC.

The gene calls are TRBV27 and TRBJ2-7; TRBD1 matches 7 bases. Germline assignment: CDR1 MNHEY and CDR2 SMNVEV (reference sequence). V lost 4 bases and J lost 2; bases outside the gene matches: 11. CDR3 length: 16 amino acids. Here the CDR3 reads CASSYGPFQGAYEQYV. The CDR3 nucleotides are TGTGCCAGCAGTTACGGGCCCTTCCAGGGGGCCTACGAGCAGTACGTC.

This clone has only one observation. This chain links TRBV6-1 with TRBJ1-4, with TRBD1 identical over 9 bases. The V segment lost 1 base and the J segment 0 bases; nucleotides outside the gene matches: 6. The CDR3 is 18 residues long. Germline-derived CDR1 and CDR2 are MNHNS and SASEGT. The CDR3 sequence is CASSEEGQGPATNEKLFF. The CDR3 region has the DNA TGTGCCAGCAGTGAAGAGGGACAGGGCCCTGCAACTAATGAAAAACTGTTTTTT.

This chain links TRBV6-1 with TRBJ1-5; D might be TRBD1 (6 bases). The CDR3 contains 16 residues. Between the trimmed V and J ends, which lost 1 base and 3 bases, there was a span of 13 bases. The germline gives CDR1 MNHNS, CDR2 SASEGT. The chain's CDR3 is CASSEESNRANQPQHF. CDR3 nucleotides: TGTGCCAGCAGTGAAGAATCTAACAGGGCCAATCAGCCCCAGCATTTT.

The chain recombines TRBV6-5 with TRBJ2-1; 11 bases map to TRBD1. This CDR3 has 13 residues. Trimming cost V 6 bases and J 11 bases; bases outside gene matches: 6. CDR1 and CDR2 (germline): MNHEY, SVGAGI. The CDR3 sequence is CASRSGTGGKQFF. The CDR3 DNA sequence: TGTGCCAGCAGATCGGGGACAGGGGGTAAGCAGTTCTTC.

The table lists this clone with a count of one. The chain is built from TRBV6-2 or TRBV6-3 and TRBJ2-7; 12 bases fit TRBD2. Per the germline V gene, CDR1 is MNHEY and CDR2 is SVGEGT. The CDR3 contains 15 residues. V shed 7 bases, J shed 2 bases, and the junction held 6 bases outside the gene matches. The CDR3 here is CASTPTSGGPYEQYF. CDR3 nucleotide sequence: TGTGCCAGCACCCCGACTAGCGGGGGTCCCTACGAGCAGTACTTC.

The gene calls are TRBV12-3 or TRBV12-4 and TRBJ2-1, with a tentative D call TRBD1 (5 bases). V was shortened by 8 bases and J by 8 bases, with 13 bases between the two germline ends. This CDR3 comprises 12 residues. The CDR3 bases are TGTGCCAGCTCTCGCCTAGGGGATGAGCAGTTCTTC. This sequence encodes CASSRLGDEQFF.

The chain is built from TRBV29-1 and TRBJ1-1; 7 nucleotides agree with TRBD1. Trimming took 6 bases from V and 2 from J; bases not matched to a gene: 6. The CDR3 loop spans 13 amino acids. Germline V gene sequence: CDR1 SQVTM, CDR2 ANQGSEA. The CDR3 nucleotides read TGCAGCGTCGTCGACAGGGTAAACACTGAAGCTTTCTTT. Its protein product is CSVVDRVNTEAFF.

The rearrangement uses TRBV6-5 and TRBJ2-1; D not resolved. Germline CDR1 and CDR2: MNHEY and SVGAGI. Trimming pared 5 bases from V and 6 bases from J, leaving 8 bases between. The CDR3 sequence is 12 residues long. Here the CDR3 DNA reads TGTGCCAGCAGTAGCCGCGGCAATGAGCAGTTCTTC. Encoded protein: CASSSRGNEQFF.

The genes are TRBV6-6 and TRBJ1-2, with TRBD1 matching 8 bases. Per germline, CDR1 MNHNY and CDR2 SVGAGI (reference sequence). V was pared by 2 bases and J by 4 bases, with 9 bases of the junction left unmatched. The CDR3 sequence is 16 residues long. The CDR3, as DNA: TGTGCCAGCAGTTACCGCGGGACAGGAGAATTCTATGGCTACACCTTC. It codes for CASSYRGTGEFYGYTF.

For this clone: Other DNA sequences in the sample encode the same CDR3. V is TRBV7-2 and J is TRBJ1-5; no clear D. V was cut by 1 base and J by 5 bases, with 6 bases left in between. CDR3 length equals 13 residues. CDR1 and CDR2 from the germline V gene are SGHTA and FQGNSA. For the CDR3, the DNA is TGTGCCAGCAGCTTAGACAGCTATCAGCCCCAGCATTTT. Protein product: CASSLDSYQPQHF.

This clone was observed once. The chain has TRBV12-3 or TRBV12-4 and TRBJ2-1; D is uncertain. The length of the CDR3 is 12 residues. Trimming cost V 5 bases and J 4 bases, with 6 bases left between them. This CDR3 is CASSREYNEQFF. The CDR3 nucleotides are TGTGCCAGCAGTCGAGAATACAATGAGCAGTTCTTC.

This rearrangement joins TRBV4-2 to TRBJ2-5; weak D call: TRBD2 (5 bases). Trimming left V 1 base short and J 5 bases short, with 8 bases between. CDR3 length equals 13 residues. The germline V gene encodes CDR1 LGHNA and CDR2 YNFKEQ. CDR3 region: CASSQVRGETQYF. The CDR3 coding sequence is TGTGCCAGCAGCCAAGTACGAGGGGAGACCCAGTACTTC.

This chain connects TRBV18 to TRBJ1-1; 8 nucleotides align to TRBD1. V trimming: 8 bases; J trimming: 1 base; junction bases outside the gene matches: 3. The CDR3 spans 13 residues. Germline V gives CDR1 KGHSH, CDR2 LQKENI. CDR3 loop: CASRTGQNTEAFF. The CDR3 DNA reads TGTGCCAGCCGGACAGGGCAGAACACTGAAGCTTTCTTT.

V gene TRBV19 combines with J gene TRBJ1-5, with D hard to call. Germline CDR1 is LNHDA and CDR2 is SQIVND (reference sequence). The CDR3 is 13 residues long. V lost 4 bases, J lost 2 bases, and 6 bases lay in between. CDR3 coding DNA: TGTGCCAGTAGTAGGGAGGGCAATCAGCCCCAGCATTTT. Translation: CASSREGNQPQHF.

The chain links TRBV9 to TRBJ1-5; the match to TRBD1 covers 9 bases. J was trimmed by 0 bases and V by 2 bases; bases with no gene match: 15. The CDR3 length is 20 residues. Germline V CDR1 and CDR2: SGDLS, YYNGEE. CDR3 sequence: CASSVWIRTGDELSNQPQHF. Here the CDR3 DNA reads TGTGCCAGCAGCGTCTGGATTAGGACAGGGGATGAACTTAGCAATCAGCCCCAGCATTTT.

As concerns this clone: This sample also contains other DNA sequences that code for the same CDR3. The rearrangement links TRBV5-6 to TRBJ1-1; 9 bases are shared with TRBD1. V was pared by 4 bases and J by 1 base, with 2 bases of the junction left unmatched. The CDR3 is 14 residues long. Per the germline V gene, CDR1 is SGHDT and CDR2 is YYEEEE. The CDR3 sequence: CASSPGQGNTEAFF. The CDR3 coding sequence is TGTGCCAGCAGCCCGGGACAGGGGAACACTGAAGCTTTCTTT.

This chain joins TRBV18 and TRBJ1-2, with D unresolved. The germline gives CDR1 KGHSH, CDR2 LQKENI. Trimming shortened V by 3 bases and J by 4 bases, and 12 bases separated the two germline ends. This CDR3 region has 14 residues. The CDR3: CASSPLGNGYGYTF. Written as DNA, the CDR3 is TGTGCCAGCTCACCGCTGGGCAACGGCTATGGCTACACCTTC.

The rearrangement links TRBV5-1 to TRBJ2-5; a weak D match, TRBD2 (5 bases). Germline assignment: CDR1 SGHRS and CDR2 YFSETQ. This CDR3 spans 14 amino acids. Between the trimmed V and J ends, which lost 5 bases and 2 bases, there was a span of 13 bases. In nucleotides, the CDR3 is TGCGCCAGCAGGGGCGGGTCTTTTCAAGAGACCCAGTACTTC. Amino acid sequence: CASRGGSFQETQYF.

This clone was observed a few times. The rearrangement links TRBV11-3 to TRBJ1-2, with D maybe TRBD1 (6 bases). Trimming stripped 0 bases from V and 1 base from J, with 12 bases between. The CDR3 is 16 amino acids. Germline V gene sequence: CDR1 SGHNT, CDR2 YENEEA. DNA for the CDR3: TGTGCCAGCAGCTTAGATAGGGGGGGGCTTAACTATGGCTACACCTTC. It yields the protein CASSLDRGGLNYGYTF.

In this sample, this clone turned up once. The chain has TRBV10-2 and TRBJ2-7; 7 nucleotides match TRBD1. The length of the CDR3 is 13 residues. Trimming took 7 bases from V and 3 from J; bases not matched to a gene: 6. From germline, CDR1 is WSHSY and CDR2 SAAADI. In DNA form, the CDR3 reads TGCGCCAGCAAGGGGACAGACTTCTACGAGCAGTACGTC. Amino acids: CASKGTDFYEQYV.

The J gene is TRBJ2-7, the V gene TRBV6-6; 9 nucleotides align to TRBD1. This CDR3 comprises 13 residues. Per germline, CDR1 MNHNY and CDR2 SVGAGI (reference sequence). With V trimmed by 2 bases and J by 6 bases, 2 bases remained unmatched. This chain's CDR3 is CASSYRTGAEQYV. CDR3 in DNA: TGTGCCAGCAGTTACCGGACAGGGGCCGAGCAGTACGTC.